Listed below are T cell receptor beta chains from one sample, sequenced in a study of cytomegalovirus exposure and HLA in healthy donors. TCRdb keeps only in-frame clones here, not all; method: immunoSEQ multiplex PCR. The sample has 120,000 to 150,000 clones, roughly two thirds seen once. Sample: PBMCs. Every receptor here comes from a middle-aged woman in good health and CMV-seronegative. CDR3s include the opening cysteine and the closing phenylalanine or tryptophan. The D gene is left open where the match is weak. The size field is filled for only some rows; it gives once, few, many or a size class.

>TRBD2|TRBV15|-|TRBJ2-1
CATSREYSGGTSEQFF
TGTGCCACCAGCAGAGAATATAGCGGGGGAACCAGTGAGCAGTTCTTC
>-|TRBV9|-|TRBJ1-3
CASSTFDSRLGNTIYF
TGTGCCAGCAGCACCTTCGACAGCCGTCTTGGAAACACCATATATTTT
>-|TRBV5-1|-|TRBJ2-1
CASSLADPGGNSYNEQFF
TGCGCCAGCAGCTTGGCCGACCCCGGAGGGAACTCCTACAATGAGCAGTTCTTC
>TRBD1|TRBV4-1|few|TRBJ2-7
CASSQRDRASYEQYF
TGCGCCAGCAGCCAACGGGACAGGGCCTCCTACGAGCAGTACTTC
>-|TRBV4-3|few|TRBJ1-4
CASSQDGPGGEKLFF
TGCGCCAGCAGCCAAGATGGCCCCGGCGGAGAAAAACTGTTTTTT
>TRBD2|TRBV10-2|-|TRBJ2-1
CASGSGGAREQFF
TGCGCTAGCGGAAGCGGGGGGGCACGTGAGCAGTTCTTC
>TRBD2|TRBV19|-|TRBJ2-2
CASTPGGARTGELFF
TGTGCCAGTACCCCGGGAGGGGCTCGCACCGGGGAGCTGTTTTTT
>-|TRBV5-6|-|TRBJ2-3
CASSLSDRPYFSTDTQYF
TGTGCCAGCAGCTTGAGTGACAGGCCTTACTTTAGCACAGATACGCAGTATTTT
>TRBD1|TRBV6-5|-|TRBJ2-3
CASSYGTGGADTQYF
TGTGCCAGCAGTTATGGGACAGGGGGCGCAGATACGCAGTATTTT
>-|TRBV6-4|-|TRBJ1-2
CASSDSGGDYGYTF
TGTGCCAGCAGTGATTCGGGGGGGGACTATGGCTACACCTTC
>-|TRBV28|-|TRBJ1-2
CASSLRTRYTF
TGTGCCAGCAGTTTGCGGACACGATACACCTTC
>-|TRBV19|-|TRBJ1-1
CATTRTTGNTEAFF
TGTGCCACCACGAGGACAACGGGGAACACTGAAGCTTTCTTT
>-|TRBV2|-|TRBJ1-5
CASRHREGQPQHF
TGTGCCAGCAGACACAGGGAGGGTCAGCCCCAGCATTTT
>-|TRBV19|-|TRBJ1-5
CASSPGQGIGWGNQPQHF
TGTGCCAGTAGCCCCGGGCAGGGAATCGGCTGGGGCAATCAGCCCCAGCATTTT
>-|TRBV27|-|TRBJ2-7
CASSFGSTYEQYF
TGTGCCAGCAGTTTCGGGTCGACCTACGAGCAGTACTTC
>TRBD1|TRBV29-1|-|TRBJ1-1
CSASDRGNTEAFF
TGCAGCGCATCGGACAGGGGAAACACTGAAGCTTTCTTT
>TRBD1|TRBV29-1|-|TRBJ1-3
CSVGQAAGNTIYF
TGCAGCGTCGGACAGGCAGCTGGAAACACCATATATTTT
>-|TRBV10-3|-|TRBJ1-2
CAISESTIRAGDYGYTF
TGTGCCATCAGTGAGTCGACTATTAGAGCAGGGGACTATGGCTACACCTTC
>-|TRBV18|-|TRBJ2-1
CASSPEAIWHEQFF
TGTGCCAGCTCACCAGAGGCTATTTGGCATGAGCAGTTCTTC
>TRBD1|TRBV6-1|-|TRBJ1-1
CASSEARDRRAFF
TGTGCCAGCAGTGAAGCGCGGGACAGAAGAGCTTTCTTT
>TRBD1|TRBV2|few|TRBJ1-5
CASTAGTGGYQPQHF
TGTGCCAGCACGGCGGGGACAGGGGGTTATCAGCCCCAGCATTTT
>TRBD1|TRBV4-1|-|TRBJ2-2
CASSNYRGPNTGELFF
TGCGCCAGCAGCAACTACAGGGGGCCGAACACCGGGGAGCTGTTTTTT
>-|TRBV7-2|-|TRBJ1-6
CASSQDSQPLHF
TGTGCCAGCAGCCAAGACAGTCAACCCCTCCACTTT
>-|TRBV5-6|few|TRBJ2-3
CASSLGHISTDTQYF
TGTGCCAGCAGCTTGGGACACATTAGCACAGATACGCAGTATTTT
>-|TRBV5-4|-|TRBJ2-5
CASRWEGGTQYF
TGTGCCAGCAGATGGGAGGGGGGGACCCAGTACTTC
>TRBD1|TRBV10-3|few|TRBJ1-6
CAIRDRDRGSPLHF
TGTGCCATCAGGGACCGGGACAGGGGTTCACCCCTCCACTTT
>TRBD1|TRBV18|-|TRBJ1-2
CASSPLSGQGNYGYTF
TGTGCCAGCTCACCGTTATCGGGACAGGGGAACTATGGCTACACCTTC
>-|TRBV15|-|TRBJ1-1
CATSRDSTGFPEAFF
TGTGCCACCAGCAGAGATAGCACAGGTTTCCCTGAAGCTTTCTTT
>-|TRBV6-1|-|TRBJ1-6
CASSEESPYRSNSPLHF
TGTGCCAGCAGTGAAGAAAGTCCGTACAGATCTAATTCACCCCTCCACTTT
>-|TRBV25-1|-|TRBJ1-6
CATRSSGYNSPLHF
TGTGCCACCCGATCGTCAGGATATAATTCACCCCTCCACTTT